The 30 T cell receptor beta chains below were found in one sample sequenced in a study of blood T cells in healthy people across ages. Then a second PCR, running about 6 to 12 cycles, was carried out with a sample-barcoded 5' primer and a J-beta primer mix. One entry per CDR3 protein results from TCRdb running MiXCR on the 5' RACE reads. The table lists about 1.1 million distinct CDR3 sequences, around two fifths of them singletons. The sequenced material came from blood. The receptors were gathered from a man younger than 35 in good health.

A word on this clonotype: The junction and the germline gene differ at one end; a read error may be behind it. This chain connects TRBV20-1 to TRBJ2-1; D unclear. CDR3 length: 16 residues. Germline V gene data show CDR1 as DFQATT and CDR2 as SNEGSKA (reference sequence). This CDR3 is CSARDVKRASYKEQFF. CDR3 coding DNA: TGCAGTGCTAGAGACGTTAAAAGAGCCTCCTACAAGGAGCAGTTCTTC.

About this clonotype: At one end the junction does not follow the germline gene, possibly because of a read error. The gene calls are TRBV4-3 and TRBJ2-3, with TRBD1 matching 7 bases. This CDR3 region has 15 residues. The germline CDR1 and CDR2 sequences are LGHNA and YSLEER. Here the CDR3 reads CASSPGTAYTDAQYF. The CDR3 region has the DNA TGCGCCAGCAGCCCTGGGACAGCCTACACAGATGCGCAGTATTTT.

This clonotype showed up just a few times. V gene TRBV4-2 combines with J gene TRBJ2-5, with TRBD2 identical over 7 bases. The CDR3 has 15 amino acids. J lost 3 bases, V lost 4 bases, and 8 bases had no gene match. Germline V gene data show CDR1 as LGHNA and CDR2 as YNFKEQ. The CDR3 is CASSRGLGLEETQYF. The CDR3 coding sequence is TGTGCCAGCAGCCGAGGACTAGGTCTTGAAGAGACCCAGTACTTC.

V is TRBV7-6 and J is TRBJ2-7; 7 bases agree with TRBD1. The junction had 2 bases not matched to a gene; V was cut back by 4 bases and J by 2 bases. CDR3 length: 13 residues. Germline V lookup: CDR1 SGHVS, CDR2 FNYEAQ. This CDR3 is CASSWGQTYEQYF. The CDR3, as DNA: TGTGCCAGCAGCTGGGGACAGACCTACGAGCAGTACTTC.

This sequence joins TRBV15 and TRBJ1-1; D not certain. Trimming pared 4 bases from V and 6 bases from J, leaving 18 bases between. The germline V gene has CDR1 LNHNV and CDR2 YYDKDF (reference sequence). This CDR3 is 15 amino acids long. The CDR3 is CATSMRRTQWAEAFF. CDR3 nucleotides: TGTGCCACCAGCATGCGACGGACGCAATGGGCTGAAGCTTTCTTT.

This clonotype turned up a few times. This chain links TRBV7-2 with TRBJ2-3; perhaps TRBD2 as D (6 bases). Germline V gives CDR1 SGHTA, CDR2 FQGNSA. CDR3 length: 16 residues. The V end lost 2 bases, the J end lost 1 base, and 13 bases lay between the germline ends. The CDR3 nucleotides are TGTGCCAGCAGCTTATGGGCGGGGTCTGGCACAGATACGCAGTATTTT. Residues: CASSLWAGSGTDTQYF. Variable domain in full (rest from reference TRBV7-2 and TRBJ2-3): GAGVSQSPSNKVTEKGKDVELRCDPISGHTALYWYRQSLGQGLEFLIYFQGNSAPDKSGLPSDRFSAERTGGSVSTLTIQRTQQEDSAVYLCASSLWAGSGTDTQYFGPGTRLTVL.

The rearrangement joins TRBV27 to TRBJ2-4, with TRBD2 as a possible D gene (7 bases). Germline V CDR1 and CDR2: MNHEY, SMNVEV (reference sequence). The CDR3 contains 20 residues. The V end lost 2 bases, the J end lost 1 base, and 24 bases lay between the germline ends. CDR3 residues: CASSLRGGGVAMRAKNIQYF. CDR3 DNA sequence: TGTGCCAGCAGTTTAAGGGGGGGAGGGGTAGCTATGAGGGCCAAAAACATTCAGTACTTC.

This clonotype was recorded a few times. V gene TRBV20-1 combines with J gene TRBJ2-4; D call uncertain. This CDR3 comprises 12 residues. Per the germline V gene, CDR1 is DFQATT and CDR2 is SNEGSKA (reference sequence). Between the trimmed V and J ends, which lost 3 bases and 4 bases, there was a span of 7 bases. The CDR3 DNA reads as TGCAGTGCTAGCAGGATGAAAAACATTCAGTACTTC. Encoded protein: CSASRMKNIQYF.

The chain joins TRBV15 to TRBJ1-1; possible D gene TRBD1, 6 bases. Germline V lookup: CDR1 LNHNV, CDR2 YYDKDF (reference sequence). Between the trimmed V and J ends, which lost 0 bases and 2 bases, there was a span of 16 bases. The CDR3 contains 17 residues. CDR3 bases: TGTGCCACCAGCAGAGATATTGGACAGTCGATAAACACTGAAGCTTTCTTT. Amino acids: CATSRDIGQSINTEAFF.

The chain joins TRBV7-2 to TRBJ2-5; the D gene could be TRBD1 or TRBD2 (7 bases each). V was shortened by 3 bases and J by 5 bases, with 19 bases between the two germline ends. Germline V lookup: CDR1 SGHTA, CDR2 FQGNSA. This CDR3 contains 16 residues. The CDR3 region has the DNA TGTGCCAGCAGCTTTAGAAGAACGCAGGGGGGGGAGACCCAGTACTTC. Protein product: CASSFRRTQGGETQYF.

This rearrangement joins TRBV27 to TRBJ2-2, with 7 bases identical to TRBD2. This CDR3 has 16 amino acids. From germline, CDR1 is MNHEY and CDR2 SMNVEV (reference sequence). Trimming at V came to 3 bases and at J to 3 bases, leaving 7 bases not matched to a gene. The CDR3 bases are TGTGCCAGCAGTTTTAGCGGGTGGTGGGACACCGGGGAGCTGTTTTTT. It codes for CASSFSGWWDTGELFF.

The chain uses TRBV7-2 and TRBJ2-5, with 12 nucleotides matching TRBD2. CDR3 length: 18 residues. The V and J ends lost 4 bases and 5 bases, in that order; junction bases with no gene match: 14. In germline, CDR1 is SGHTA, CDR2 FQGNSA. CDR3 residues: CASSSSGLAGYTVETQYF. DNA for the CDR3: TGTGCCAGCAGCTCAAGCGGACTAGCGGGATATACGGTGGAGACCCAGTACTTC.

There are a few counts of this clonotype. The chain recombines TRBV4-3 with TRBJ1-4; D ambiguous. Deletions cut 0 bases from V and 5 bases from J, with 10 bases between. The CDR3 loop spans 15 amino acids. In germline, CDR1 is LGHNA, CDR2 YSLEER. The CDR3 DNA follows: TGCGCCAGCAGCCAAGACGCCCGGAGAAATGAAAAACTGTTTTTT. Translation: CASSQDARRNEKLFF.

Points on this clonotype: One junction end disagrees with the germline gene, perhaps due to a read error. V and J are TRBV20-1 and TRBJ1-5, with D tentatively TRBD1 (5 bases). Germline V lookup: CDR1 DFQATT, CDR2 SNEGSKA (reference sequence). This CDR3 has 15 amino acids. CDR3 loop: CSAGDRGPSNQPQHF. In DNA, the CDR3 is TGCAGTGCTGGAGATAGGGGCCCTAGCAATCAGCCCCAGCATTTT.

In the case of this clonotype: The junction does not match germline at one end; this may be a read error. This rearrangement joins TRBV7-2 to TRBJ2-1, with a weak D call TRBD2 (6 bases). The CDR3 sequence is 14 residues long. The germline gives CDR1 SGHTA, CDR2 FQGNSA. The DNA of the CDR3 is TGTGCCAGCAGCTTAGGGGGAGGACCCAATGAGCGGTACTTC. Its protein is CASSLGGGPNERYF.

The gene calls are TRBV7-2 and TRBJ1-2; D uncertain. Germline V gene sequence: CDR1 SGHTA, CDR2 FQGNSA. The V end was cut by 4 bases, the J end by 4 bases, with 16 bases between. CDR3 length equals 15 residues. CDR3 sequence reads: CASSSAPGSGYGYTF. The CDR3 nucleotides are TGTGCCAGCAGCTCTGCTCCGGGGTCCGGCTATGGCTACACCTTC.

The V and J genes are TRBV29-1 and TRBJ1-1; D might be TRBD1 (5 bases). The CDR3 loop spans 15 amino acids. Deletions cut 0 bases from V and 1 base from J, with 12 bases between. Germline V gene sequence: CDR1 SQVTM, CDR2 ANQGSEA. CDR3 residues: CSVEDFGTGNTEAFF. For the CDR3, the DNA is TGCAGCGTTGAAGATTTCGGGACGGGGAACACTGAAGCTTTCTTT.

The chain combines TRBV9 with TRBJ2-7; the D gene is possibly TRBD1 (5 bases). Germline CDR1 reads SGDLS; CDR2 reads YYNGEE. The CDR3 runs to 15 residues. V gave up 4 bases and J gave up 0 bases, with 14 bases separating them. The CDR3 sequence: CASSSKGPSSYEQYF. CDR3 bases: TGTGCCAGCAGCTCGAAGGGGCCGAGCTCCTACGAGCAGTACTTC.

In this sample, this clonotype turned up a few times. This chain connects TRBV29-1 to TRBJ1-1; D remains ambiguous. This CDR3 has 13 amino acids. V lost 4 bases, J lost 0 bases, and 9 bases lay in between. Per the germline V gene, CDR1 is SQVTM and CDR2 is ANQGSEA. The CDR3 sequence: CSVGQKLNTEAFF. CDR3 nucleotides: TGCAGCGTTGGTCAGAAGTTGAACACTGAAGCTTTCTTT.

This clonotype has a count of ten or more. Here the CDR3 reads CASSLVGTAGRRSYNEQFF. In DNA form, the CDR3 reads TGCGCCAGCAGCTTGGTGGGGACAGCAGGACGTCGCTCCTACAATGAGCAGTTCTTC. The chain recombines TRBV5-1 with TRBJ2-1; 7 nucleotides line up with TRBD1. The V gene's germline CDR1 is SGHRS and CDR2 YFSETQ. The CDR3 extends over 19 amino acids. J was trimmed by 0 bases and V by 0 bases; bases with no gene match: 12.

J is TRBJ1-5 and V is TRBV19, with 8 bases fitting TRBD1. The length of the CDR3 is 12 residues. The trim removed 9 bases at V and 7 bases at J, leaving 5 bases unmatched. Germline V lookup: CDR1 LNHDA, CDR2 SQIVND (reference sequence). CDR3 protein: CASQGAKQPQHF. The DNA of the CDR3 is TGTGCCAGCCAGGGGGCAAAGCAGCCCCAGCATTTT.

The chain recombines TRBV4-1 with TRBJ2-1, with D tentatively TRBD2 (5 bases). The assigned J gene may be wrong: the sequence end matches TRBJ2-7 better. There are 17 residues in the CDR3. Germline values: CDR1 MGHRA, CDR2 YSYEKL. The CDR3 sequence: CASSQQDLASSYNGQYF. The CDR3 DNA reads TGCGCCAGCAGCCAGCAGGACTTAGCGAGCTCCTACAATGGGCAGTACTTC.

This clonotype was counted only a few times. The V and J genes are TRBV5-1 and TRBJ2-1; the D gene could be TRBD1 or TRBD2 (5 bases each). Germline lookup yields CDR1 SGHRS and CDR2 YFSETQ. V lost 0 bases to trimming and J lost 8 bases, with 15 bases between them. The length of the CDR3 is 15 residues. The CDR3 sequence is CASSLVVGPSDEQFF. CDR3 in DNA: TGCGCCAGCAGCTTGGTCGTGGGACCCTCAGATGAGCAGTTCTTC.

The chain uses TRBV20-1 and TRBJ2-3; TRBD1 matches 9 bases. Per the germline V gene, CDR1 is DFQATT and CDR2 is SNEGSKA (reference sequence). This CDR3 region has 15 residues. The CDR3 loop is CSTISTGGGTDTQYF. The CDR3 region has the DNA TGCAGCACCATTTCGACAGGGGGAGGCACAGATACGCAGTATTTT.

The chain recombines TRBV6-2 or TRBV6-3 with TRBJ1-2, with D possibly TRBD1 on 6 matching bases. With 6 bases removed from V and 5 bases from J, the gap between germline ends came to 19 bases. The CDR3 totals 15 residues. Germline CDR1 is MNHEY and CDR2 is SVGEGT. The CDR3 region is CASSSQDRYYYGYTF. DNA for the CDR3: TGTGCCAGCAGCTCTCAGGACAGATACTATTATGGCTACACCTTC.

The chain links TRBV5-1 to TRBJ1-2; no clear D gene. V was cut by 2 bases and J by 4 bases, with 9 bases left in between. The CDR3 spans 13 residues. The germline CDR1 and CDR2 sequences are SGHRS and YFSETQ. In DNA, the CDR3 is TGCGCCAGCAGCTTTGATGAAACCTATGGCTACACCTTC. It encodes CASSFDETYGYTF. The variable domain in full, with the rest retrieved from reference TRBV5-1 and TRBJ1-2, is KAGVTQTPRYLIKTRGQQVTLSCSPISGHRSVSWYQQTPGQGLQFLFEYFSETQRNKGNFPGRFSGRQFSNSRSEMNVSTLELGDSALYLCASSFDETYGYTFGSGTRLTVV.

This chain connects TRBV14 to TRBJ2-5; the D gene could be TRBD1 or TRBD2 (6 bases each). The V gene's germline CDR1 is SGHDN and CDR2 FVKESK. Trimming took 4 bases from V and 11 from J, leaving 26 bases between them. CDR3 length equals 16 residues. CDR3: CASSPNLGGPHNEQYF. CDR3 bases: TGTGCCAGCAGCCCTAACTTGGGGGGCCCGCACAATGAGCAGTACTTC.

This clonotype was recorded a few times. This chain connects TRBV20-1 to TRBJ2-7; the D gene is possibly TRBD1 (5 bases). This CDR3 comprises 15 residues. Germline loops: CDR1 DFQATT, CDR2 SNEGSKA (reference sequence). V dropped 0 bases and J dropped 7 bases, with 19 bases sitting between them. The CDR3 loop reads CSARDAQGTYNEQYF. The CDR3 DNA is TGCAGTGCTAGAGATGCGCAGGGAACTTACAATGAGCAGTACTTC.

This clonotype was detected ten times or more. The V and J genes are TRBV4-1 and TRBJ1-2; no reliable D call. Germline CDR1 reads MGHRA; CDR2 reads YSYEKL. The CDR3 extends over 12 amino acids. Deletions cut 6 bases from V and 4 bases from J, with 9 bases between. The CDR3: CASRREGYGYTF. Here the CDR3 DNA reads TGCGCCAGCAGACGGGAGGGCTATGGCTACACCTTC.

This clonotype appeared many times. The rearrangement links TRBV5-1 to TRBJ2-1; D perhaps matches TRBD2 (6 bases). The CDR3 is 14 amino acids. Germline CDR1 and CDR2: SGHRS and YFSETQ. V was cut by 4 bases and J by 0 bases, with 8 bases left in between. The CDR3 DNA reads as TGCGCCAGCAGCAAGGACTACTCCTACAATGAGCAGTTCTTC. It encodes CASSKDYSYNEQFF. Full variable domain (rest looked up from reference TRBV5-1 and TRBJ2-1): KAGVTQTPRYLIKTRGQQVTLSCSPISGHRSVSWYQQTPGQGLQFLFEYFSETQRNKGNFPGRFSGRQFSNSRSEMNVSTLELGDSALYLCASSKDYSYNEQFFGPGTRLTVL.